A selection of T cell receptor beta chains follows, all from one sample in a study of OX40 agonist ivuxolimab in advanced cancers. TCRdb's copy holds only in-frame clones and misses some; the assay was immunoSEQ multiplex PCR. Of over 15,000 clones listed, 80% to 85% were seen once; the top ten hold over 3.5%. The specimen was CD4+ or CD8+ T cells sorted from blood, collected in a trial of the OX40 agonist ivuxolimab. The receptors shown here come from an adult with an advanced solid tumor such as melanoma, head and neck, liver or kidney cancer. CDR3s include the opening cysteine and the closing phenylalanine or tryptophan. A D gene is named only where the DNA matches it firmly. The size entry is marked missing in some rows and otherwise reads once, few, many or a size class.

CDR3aa: CASSLSGQGLVNTEAFF
CDR3nt: TGTGCCAGCAGTTTATCGGGACAGGGCTTGGTGAACACTGAAGCTTTCTTT
v_gene: TRBV27
d_gene: TRBD1
j_gene: TRBJ1-1
abundance: .

CDR3aa: CASSYSGGSMSGELFF
CDR3nt: TGTGCCAGCAGTTACAGTGGCGGGAGTATGTCCGGGGAGCTGTTTTTT
v_gene: TRBV6-5
d_gene: TRBD2
j_gene: TRBJ2-2
abundance: .

CDR3aa: CASSIAGTKNIQYF
CDR3nt: TGTGCCAGTAGTATTGCCGGGACCAAAAACATTCAGTACTTC
v_gene: TRBV19
d_gene: .
j_gene: TRBJ2-4
abundance: .

CDR3aa: CSVWSGGNTEAFF
CDR3nt: TGCAGCGTCTGGTCAGGGGGCAACACTGAAGCTTTCTTT
v_gene: TRBV29-1
d_gene: TRBD1
j_gene: TRBJ1-1
abundance: medium-sized

CDR3aa: CASSLDMNTEAFF
CDR3nt: TGTGCCAGCTCACTGGACATGAACACTGAAGCTTTCTTT
v_gene: TRBV18
d_gene: .
j_gene: TRBJ1-1
abundance: .

CDR3aa: CAWGRDYNSPLHF
CDR3nt: TGTGCCTGGGGCAGGGACTATAATTCACCCCTCCACTTT
v_gene: TRBV30
d_gene: .
j_gene: TRBJ1-6
abundance: .

CDR3aa: CASSFLQRGNTGELFF
CDR3nt: TGTGCCAGCAGCTTCCTCCAGCGGGGCAACACCGGGGAGCTGTTTTTT
v_gene: TRBV5-4
d_gene: TRBD2
j_gene: TRBJ2-2
abundance: .

CDR3aa: CASSLGQTNTGELFF
CDR3nt: TGTGCCAGCAGCTTGGGGCAGACGAACACCGGGGAGCTGTTTTTT
v_gene: TRBV5-5
d_gene: .
j_gene: TRBJ2-2
abundance: few

CDR3aa: CASSLDPEREGLFAYEQYF
CDR3nt: TGTGCCAGCAGCTTAGATCCCGAGCGGGAGGGCCTATTCGCCTACGAGCAGTACTTC
v_gene: TRBV7-9
d_gene: TRBD2
j_gene: TRBJ2-7
abundance: .

CDR3aa: CASSPSPQGTYGYTF
CDR3nt: TGTGCCAGCAGCCCCTCCCCCCAGGGGACCTATGGCTACACCTTC
v_gene: TRBV14
d_gene: .
j_gene: TRBJ1-2
abundance: once

CDR3aa: CASSPGLRQGYYEQYF
CDR3nt: TGTGCCAGCAGTCCAGGACTCCGACAGGGATACTACGAGCAGTACTTC
v_gene: TRBV27
d_gene: TRBD1
j_gene: TRBJ2-7
abundance: .

CDR3aa: CASRGLAGGKYEQYF
CDR3nt: TGCGCCAGCAGGGGACTAGCGGGAGGAAAGTACGAGCAGTACTTC
v_gene: TRBV5-1
d_gene: TRBD2
j_gene: TRBJ2-7
abundance: few

CDR3aa: CSVDTGAANYGYTF
CDR3nt: TGCAGCGTTGATACGGGTGCGGCTAACTATGGCTACACCTTC
v_gene: TRBV29-1
d_gene: .
j_gene: TRBJ1-2
abundance: .

CDR3aa: CASTYGVNQPQHF
CDR3nt: TGTGCCAGTACTTATGGAGTAAATCAGCCCCAGCATTTT
v_gene: TRBV19
d_gene: .
j_gene: TRBJ1-5
abundance: .

CDR3aa: CASSPQLGWGTDTQYF
CDR3nt: TGTGCCAGCAGCCCTCAATTGGGGTGGGGCACAGATACGCAGTATTTT
v_gene: TRBV14
d_gene: .
j_gene: TRBJ2-3
abundance: once

CDR3aa: CASGSQGRTYNEQFF
CDR3nt: TGTGCTAGTGGTTCACAGGGCCGAACTTACAATGAGCAGTTCTTC
v_gene: TRBV12-5
d_gene: .
j_gene: TRBJ2-1
abundance: .

CDR3aa: CSVVNQGGGTEAFF
CDR3nt: TGCAGCGTTGTAAATCAAGGAGGCGGCACTGAAGCTTTCTTT
v_gene: TRBV29-1
d_gene: .
j_gene: TRBJ1-1
abundance: .

CDR3aa: CSVGGGLYNEQFF
CDR3nt: TGCAGCGTTGGAGGCGGGCTCTACAATGAGCAGTTCTTC
v_gene: TRBV29-1
d_gene: .
j_gene: TRBJ2-1
abundance: .

CDR3aa: CASGLAGAGDTQYF
CDR3nt: TGTGCCTCGGGACTAGCGGGAGCTGGAGATACGCAGTATTTT
v_gene: TRBV10-3
d_gene: TRBD2
j_gene: TRBJ2-3
abundance: .

CDR3aa: CASRRLAETYEQYF
CDR3nt: TGCGCCAGCAGGAGACTAGCGGAAACCTACGAGCAGTACTTC
v_gene: TRBV10-1
d_gene: TRBD2
j_gene: TRBJ2-7
abundance: .

CDR3aa: CASSLRSGRAENIQYF
CDR3nt: TGTGCCAGCAGCTTGAGGAGCGGGAGGGCCGAAAACATTCAGTACTTC
v_gene: TRBV5-4
d_gene: TRBD2
j_gene: TRBJ2-4
abundance: .

CDR3aa: CASSLESGSGSGELFF
CDR3nt: TGTGCCAGCAGCTTAGAAAGCGGGAGTGGGTCCGGGGAGCTGTTTTTT
v_gene: TRBV7-9
d_gene: TRBD2
j_gene: TRBJ2-2
abundance: .

CDR3aa: CASSVGAGSRTDTQYF
CDR3nt: TGTGCCAGCAGCGTTGGGGCGGGGAGCCGCACAGATACGCAGTATTTT
v_gene: TRBV9
d_gene: .
j_gene: TRBJ2-3
abundance: .

CDR3aa: CASSDRDRGRPGAFF
CDR3nt: TGTGCCAGCAGTGACCGGGACAGGGGGCGCCCCGGAGCTTTCTTT
v_gene: TRBV28
d_gene: TRBD1
j_gene: TRBJ1-1
abundance: .

CDR3aa: CASSYDLHEQYF
CDR3nt: TGTGCCAGCAGTTACGACCTCCACGAGCAGTACTTC
v_gene: TRBV6-6
d_gene: .
j_gene: TRBJ2-7
abundance: .

CDR3aa: CASRGQNSNQPQHF
CDR3nt: TGTGCCAGCAGAGGGCAAAATAGCAATCAGCCCCAGCATTTT
v_gene: TRBV6-9
d_gene: .
j_gene: TRBJ1-5
abundance: .

CDR3aa: CATSREASGHNEQFF
CDR3nt: TGTGCCACCAGCAGAGAGGCTAGCGGCCACAATGAGCAGTTCTTC
v_gene: TRBV15
d_gene: TRBD2
j_gene: TRBJ2-1
abundance: .

CDR3aa: CASSQAPLAKYNEQFF
CDR3nt: TGCGCCAGCAGCCAAGCTCCACTAGCGAAATACAATGAGCAGTTCTTC
v_gene: TRBV4-1
d_gene: TRBD2
j_gene: TRBJ2-1
abundance: few

CDR3aa: CASSVTPPGASNEKLFF
CDR3nt: TGTGCCAGCAGCGTTACGCCTCCGGGAGCCTCTAATGAAAAACTGTTTTTT
v_gene: TRBV7-6
d_gene: .
j_gene: TRBJ1-4
abundance: .

CDR3aa: CASSGAGYEQFF
CDR3nt: TGTGCCAGCAGCGGCGCGGGGTATGAGCAGTTCTTC
v_gene: TRBV7-3
d_gene: .
j_gene: TRBJ2-1
abundance: .

CDR3aa: CASSRGLAGGPSYNEQFF
CDR3nt: TGCGCCAGCAGCAGGGGACTAGCGGGAGGGCCATCCTACAATGAGCAGTTCTTC
v_gene: TRBV5-1
d_gene: TRBD2
j_gene: TRBJ2-1
abundance: .

CDR3aa: CASSPVLSGGYTF
CDR3nt: TGTGCCAGCAGCCCCGTTCTTTCGGGTGGCTACACCTTC
v_gene: TRBV5-5
d_gene: .
j_gene: TRBJ1-2
abundance: .

CDR3aa: CASAESLLGELFF
CDR3nt: TGTGCCAGCGCCGAAAGCCTCCTCGGGGAGCTGTTTTTT
v_gene: TRBV2
d_gene: .
j_gene: TRBJ2-2
abundance: .

CDR3aa: CASSKDRGIYGYTF
CDR3nt: TGTGCCAGCAGCAAGGACAGGGGGATTTATGGCTACACCTTC
v_gene: TRBV14
d_gene: TRBD1
j_gene: TRBJ1-2
abundance: .

CDR3aa: CASSLGLANEQFF
CDR3nt: TGTGCCAGCAGCTTAGGGCTAGCTAATGAGCAGTTCTTC
v_gene: TRBV11-2
d_gene: .
j_gene: TRBJ2-1
abundance: .

CDR3aa: CASSSGLAGATDTQYF
CDR3nt: TGTGCCAGCAGCTCTGGACTAGCGGGGGCCACAGATACGCAGTATTTT
v_gene: TRBV7-9
d_gene: TRBD2
j_gene: TRBJ2-3
abundance: .

CDR3aa: CAWSALSGSPPGNTEAFF
CDR3nt: TGTGCCTGGTCGGCCCTCAGCGGATCCCCGCCGGGGAACACTGAAGCTTTCTTT
v_gene: TRBV30
d_gene: .
j_gene: TRBJ1-1
abundance: .

CDR3aa: CAVRGGDHTEAFF
CDR3nt: TGTGCCGTGCGAGGGGGCGATCACACTGAAGCTTTCTTT
v_gene: TRBV6-6
d_gene: TRBD1
j_gene: TRBJ1-1
abundance: .

CDR3aa: CASSFIAGANTGELFF
CDR3nt: TGTGCCAGCAGTTTCATAGCGGGAGCGAACACCGGGGAGCTGTTTTTT
v_gene: TRBV27
d_gene: TRBD2
j_gene: TRBJ2-2
abundance: once

CDR3aa: CASTPRSFNEKLFF
CDR3nt: TGCGCCAGCACCCCACGCAGCTTTAATGAAAAACTGTTTTTT
v_gene: TRBV10-2
d_gene: .
j_gene: TRBJ1-4
abundance: once

CDR3aa: CASSSTGSGGTDTQYF
CDR3nt: TGTGCCAGCAGCTCCACCGGGAGCGGAGGCACAGATACGCAGTATTTT
v_gene: TRBV7-6
d_gene: .
j_gene: TRBJ2-3
abundance: few

CDR3aa: CASSRDYNEQFF
CDR3nt: TGTGCCAGCAGCCGGGACTACAATGAGCAGTTCTTC
v_gene: TRBV7-9
d_gene: .
j_gene: TRBJ2-1
abundance: .

CDR3aa: CASSLLGTGGSPLHF
CDR3nt: TGTGCCAGCAGCCTTCTGGGGACAGGGGGCTCACCCCTCCACTTT
v_gene: TRBV7-8
d_gene: TRBD1
j_gene: TRBJ1-6
abundance: .

CDR3aa: CASSITPDKTDTQYF
CDR3nt: TGTGCCAGTAGTATTACCCCGGACAAAACAGATACGCAGTATTTT
v_gene: TRBV19
d_gene: .
j_gene: TRBJ2-3
abundance: .

CDR3aa: CASSYSISGAGYGYTF
CDR3nt: TGTGCCAGCAGTTACTCGATATCGGGGGCTGGCTATGGCTACACCTTC
v_gene: TRBV6-5
d_gene: .
j_gene: TRBJ1-2
abundance: .

CDR3aa: CASGRLGDPETQYF
CDR3nt: TGTGCCAGCGGCCGATTGGGGGACCCAGAGACCCAGTACTTC
v_gene: TRBV27
d_gene: .
j_gene: TRBJ2-5
abundance: .

CDR3aa: CASRGRASYYETQYF
CDR3nt: TGTGCCAGTCGCGGGAGGGCCTCGTACTACGAGACCCAGTACTTC
v_gene: TRBV27
d_gene: TRBD2
j_gene: TRBJ2-5
abundance: .

CDR3aa: CASDRGGTNTGELFF
CDR3nt: TGTGCCAGCGACCGGGGGGGGACGAACACCGGGGAGCTGTTTTTT
v_gene: TRBV9
d_gene: TRBD2
j_gene: TRBJ2-2
abundance: .

CDR3aa: CASSEQGQHNSPLHF
CDR3nt: TGTGCCAGCAGTGAACAGGGACAGCATAATTCACCCCTCCACTTT
v_gene: TRBV2
d_gene: TRBD1
j_gene: TRBJ1-6
abundance: once

CDR3aa: CASSFLAGGLETQYF
CDR3nt: TGTGCCAGCAGTTTCCTAGCGGGAGGATTAGAGACCCAGTACTTC
v_gene: TRBV28
d_gene: TRBD2
j_gene: TRBJ2-5
abundance: few

CDR3aa: CASSPDGTRLDGYTF
CDR3nt: TGCGCCAGCAGCCCGGACGGAACTCGGTTGGATGGCTACACCTTC
v_gene: TRBV5-1
d_gene: .
j_gene: TRBJ1-2
abundance: .

CDR3aa: CASSVDGSYGYTF
CDR3nt: TGTGCCAGCAGTGTTGACGGTTCCTATGGCTACACCTTC
v_gene: TRBV6-1
d_gene: .
j_gene: TRBJ1-2
abundance: .

CDR3aa: CASSLPGGSREQYF
CDR3nt: TGTGCCAGCAGCCTCCCAGGGGGCTCCCGGGAGCAGTACTTC
v_gene: TRBV14
d_gene: TRBD1
j_gene: TRBJ2-7
abundance: .

CDR3aa: CASSQNPRETQYF
CDR3nt: TGCGCCAGCAGCCAGAACCCCCGGGAGACCCAGTACTTC
v_gene: TRBV4-1
d_gene: .
j_gene: TRBJ2-5
abundance: .

CDR3aa: CASSVEGLGWDTQYF
CDR3nt: TGTGCCAGCAGCGTAGAGGGGTTGGGCTGGGATACGCAGTATTTT
v_gene: TRBV9
d_gene: .
j_gene: TRBJ2-3
abundance: .

CDR3aa: CASSVNYDSPLHF
CDR3nt: TGTGCCAGCAGTGTAAATTATGATTCACCCCTCCACTTT
v_gene: TRBV27
d_gene: .
j_gene: TRBJ1-6
abundance: .

CDR3aa: CASSFGHHEAFF
CDR3nt: TGTGCCAGCAGCTTTGGGCACCATGAAGCTTTCTTT
v_gene: TRBV7-3
d_gene: .
j_gene: TRBJ1-1
abundance: .